These T cell receptor beta chains were read from a single sample in a study of blood T cell repertoires in COVID-19. Assay used: immunoSEQ multiplex PCR; TCRdb lists only in-frame clones, some missing. This repertoire shows about 140,000 clones, about 76% found once; its top ten account for about 8%. Source material: peripheral blood. The receptors stem from a woman aged 60-70 years with active or convalescent COVID-19. Each CDR3 is given with its conserved first and last residue. A D gene is named only where the DNA matches it firmly. Rows may omit the clone size; those that give it use once, few, many or a size class.

clone_size j_call v_call d_call cdr3_nt cdr3_aa
NA TRBJ1-1 TRBV30 TRBD1 TGTGCCTGGAGTGTAGGACAGGGGACCACTGAAGCTTTCTTT CAWSVGQGTTEAFF
NA TRBJ1-1 TRBV5-1 TRBD1 TGCGCCACCTCGATGACAGGGGAGGCCACTGAAGCTTTCTTT CATSMTGEATEAFF
NA TRBJ1-5 TRBV19 NA TGTGCCAGTACCTTAGGGCAGGGGCTAGGTTTAAGGTCCCGCAATCAGCCCCAGCATTTT CASTLGQGLGLRSRNQPQHF
NA TRBJ2-5 TRBV24-1 NA TGTGCCACCAGTGATTTTTTCCAGGGCGCACGCTTTGAGACCCAGTACTTC CATSDFFQGARFETQYF
NA TRBJ2-1 TRBV30 TRBD2 TGTGCCTGGGGAATAGCGGGTGGAACGTATGAGCAGTTCTTC CAWGIAGGTYEQFF
NA TRBJ2-2 TRBV9 TRBD2 TGTGCCAGCAGCGTGACTAGCGGGAGAACCGGGGAGCTGTTTTTT CASSVTSGRTGELFF
NA TRBJ1-2 TRBV6-5 NA TGTGCCAGCCACCCCACAGGGTTAAGGGGCTACACCTTC CASHPTGLRGYTF
NA TRBJ1-5 TRBV28 NA TGTGCCAGCAGTCCCCAGGGACACGGCAATCAGCCCCAGCATTTT CASSPQGHGNQPQHF
NA TRBJ1-2 TRBV29-1 TRBD1 TGCAGCGTTTTCCCGCGACAGGGTCAAAATGGTAACTATGGCTACACCTTC CSVFPRQGQNGNYGYTF
NA TRBJ2-1 TRBV10-3 TRBD1 TGTGCCATCAGTGATGGGACAGCCCGTTTGTATGAGCAGTTCTTC CAISDGTARLYEQFF
NA TRBJ1-2 TRBV4-3 NA TGCGCCAGCAGCCAAGACCAGATTAACTATGGCTACACCTTC CASSQDQINYGYTF
NA TRBJ1-3 TRBV7-9 NA TGTGCCAGCAGCTTAGGCCCGGCACAGGGTCATGGAAACACCATATATTTT CASSLGPAQGHGNTIYF
once TRBJ1-2 TRBV12-3/TRBV12-4 NA TGTGCCAGCCGGTGGGGGGGCGGCAATGGCTACACCTTC CASRWGGGNGYTF
few TRBJ1-3 TRBV7-6 NA TGTGCCAGCAGCCTGGGGGGGGCTATTGGAAACACCATATATTTT CASSLGGAIGNTIYF
NA TRBJ1-5 TRBV4-3 TRBD1 TGCGCCAGCAGCCTCCGGGACAGCCCCAATCAGCCCCAGCATTTT CASSLRDSPNQPQHF
NA TRBJ2-5 TRBV5-1 TRBD1 TGCGCCAGCAGCGACGTGGACAGGGGCGGCAGAGAGACCCAGTACTTC CASSDVDRGGRETQYF
NA TRBJ1-1 TRBV5-1 NA TGCGCCAGCGAAACAGGTAGGGGCGATACTGAAGCTTTCTTT CASETGRGDTEAFF
NA TRBJ1-4 TRBV5-6 NA TGTGCCAGCAGCTTGGTCGCAACTAATGAAAAACTGTTTTTT CASSLVATNEKLFF
NA TRBJ2-3 TRBV7-2 TRBD2 TGTGCCAGCAGACTTAGCGGGGACACAGATACGCAGTATTTT CASRLSGDTDTQYF
NA TRBJ2-2 TRBV9 NA TGTGCCAGCAGTGAAGACAGGGGAGGGAGGACCGGGGAGCTGTTTTTT CASSEDRGGRTGELFF
NA TRBJ1-2 TRBV28 NA TGTGCCAGCAGCAGAGGGACACATAACTATGGCTACACCTTC CASSRGTHNYGYTF
NA TRBJ1-1 TRBV19 NA TGTGCCAGCACCGGGAGGCGTGAAGCTTTCTTT CASTGRREAFF
NA TRBJ2-2 TRBV6-5 NA TGTGCCAGCAGTCTCGGGAGAGGCACCGGGGAGCTGTTTTTT CASSLGRGTGELFF
NA TRBJ2-7 TRBV19 NA TGTGCCAGTAGTAGCGGGCGCAGCTCCTACGAGCAGTACTTC CASSSGRSSYEQYF
NA TRBJ2-5 TRBV1 NA TGCACCAGCAGCTCGACTAGCGGGAGAGTCAATCGGGAGACCCAGTACTTC CTSSSTSGRVNRETQYF
NA TRBJ2-5 TRBV5-6 NA TGTGCCAGCAGCTTTCCCGGGACAAAAGAGACCCAGTACTTC CASSFPGTKETQYF
NA TRBJ1-4 TRBV18 NA TGTGCCAGCTCACCCCGGGAATCGTCAGCCTGGAATGAAAAACTGTTTTTT CASSPRESSAWNEKLFF
NA TRBJ1-6 TRBV5-6 TRBD1 TGTGCCAGCAGCTTGGGCCCCCGGACAGGGATTTATTCACCCCTCCACTTT CASSLGPRTGIYSPLHF
NA TRBJ1-2 TRBV15 NA TGTGCCACCAGCAGGGGGGGTGGCTACACCTTC CATSRGGGYTF
NA TRBJ2-1 TRBV3-1/TRBV3-2 TRBD2 TGTGCCAGCAGCCCACAGAGCGGGGGCAACTACAATGAGCAGTTCTTC CASSPQSGGNYNEQFF
NA TRBJ1-2 TRBV15 NA TGTGCCACCAGCAGAGCTAGGACAACCTATGGCTACACCTTC CATSRARTTYGYTF
NA TRBJ1-4 TRBV7-6 NA TGTGCCAGCAGCTTACGGTTTGGGGGGGGCAGTGAAAAACTGTTTTTT CASSLRFGGGSEKLFF
many TRBJ2-5 TRBV18 TRBD1 TGTGCCAGCTCAGGGGACAGTTTAGAGACCCAGTACTTC CASSGDSLETQYF
NA TRBJ2-4 TRBV7-8 TRBD2 TGTGCCAGCAGCTTAGCTAGCCCAGGGACTAGCGGGAGAGGGGTCATTCAGTACTTC CASSLASPGTSGRGVIQYF
once TRBJ2-3 TRBV6-1 NA TGTGCCAGCAGTGAATCCCGTAGCACAGATACGCAGTATTTT CASSESRSTDTQYF
NA TRBJ2-5 TRBV4-1 TRBD2 TGCGCCAGCAGCCAAGAGGGGCGGATTAGCGGGGGGCAAGAGACCCAGTACTTC CASSQEGRISGGQETQYF
NA TRBJ2-5 TRBV6-2/TRBV6-3 NA TGTGCCAGCAGTTACTCTAGAGGGATAGAAGGAACGGAGACCCAGTACTTC CASSYSRGIEGTETQYF
NA TRBJ2-2 TRBV24-1 TRBD2 TGTGCCACCAGTGATCCGGCTAGCGGGGGGGCTAGCACCGGGGAGCTGTTTTTT CATSDPASGGASTGELFF
few TRBJ2-7 TRBV10-3 TRBD2 TGTGCCATCAGCGGACTAGCGGGAGGGTCAGTGTCCTACGAGCAGTACTTC CAISGLAGGSVSYEQYF
once TRBJ2-1 TRBV28 TRBD2 TGTGCCAGCAGGTTTCCATCCAGGGCGCGGCGGGGGGTGGGGCGGGAGAACAATGAGCAGTTCTTC CASRFPSRARRGVGRENNEQFF
NA TRBJ1-3 TRBV7-9 NA TGTGCCAGCAGCTTAGCGCGCGGCTTCTCTGGAAACACCATATATTTT CASSLARGFSGNTIYF
NA TRBJ2-2 TRBV6-5 TRBD2 TGTGCCAGCAGTCCTAGCGGGGGGGCCAGCGGGGAGCTGTTTTTT CASSPSGGASGELFF
NA TRBJ1-2 TRBV28 NA TGTGCCAGCAGTTTCCCCTCGAGGGAGGAGGTTAACTATGGCTACACCTTC CASSFPSREEVNYGYTF
NA TRBJ1-1 TRBV5-1 NA TGCGCCAGCAGCTTGGCGATCCAGGGTTGGAACACTGAAGCTTTCTTT CASSLAIQGWNTEAFF
NA TRBJ2-2 TRBV5-1 TRBD2 TGCGCCAGCAGCTCTCTAGCGGGGACCGGGGAGCTGTTTTTT CASSSLAGTGELFF
NA TRBJ2-6 TRBV15 TRBD1 TGTGCCACCAGGATAGGGGGCCCTGGGGCCAACGTCCTGACTTTC CATRIGGPGANVLTF
NA TRBJ1-4 TRBV2 NA TGTGCCAGCAGTGAAGGCAGGGGCCTGGTTAAACTGTTTTTT CASSEGRGLVKLFF
NA TRBJ1-1 TRBV5-1 NA TGCGCCAGCAGCTCCAGGGAGGACACTGAAGCTTTCTTT CASSSREDTEAFF
NA TRBJ1-4 TRBV7-8 NA TGTGCCAGCAGCTTAGTGAGGATCCATCCTAAGAGTGATGAAAAACTGTTTTTT CASSLVRIHPKSDEKLFF
NA TRBJ1-3 TRBV19 NA TGTGCCAGCCGCAGACAGCCCTACTCTGGAAACACCATATATTTT CASRRQPYSGNTIYF